The 25 T cell receptor beta chains listed next were all sequenced from one sample in a study of regulatory T cells in long-lasting Graves disease. Time point in this sample: newly diagnosed GD, antithyroid drugs for less than 3 months. With RNA extracted from PBMCs as input, the TCR library was made. CDR3 regions were amplified by Arm-PCR using iRepertoire HTBI primers to build TCR beta libraries. TCRdb re-called the multiplex PCR reads with MiXCR, one entry per CDR3 protein. Of around 400,000 distinct CDR3 sequences in the sample, about 12% are singletons; the top ten hold 15% to 20%. The sample also formed part of further work on T cells in Graves' hyperthyroidism and ophthalmopathy.

Material: peripheral blood mononuclear cells (PBMCs), obtained at new diagnosis, from a patient treated with antithyroid drugs. The source is a woman aged 18-29 years with Graves disease.

This clonotype was seen repeatedly, ten times or more. The genes are TRBV6-1 and TRBJ2-7; no reliable D call. CDR1 and CDR2 (germline): MNHNS, SASEGT. The V end lost 1 base, the J end lost 0 bases, and 10 bases lay between the germline ends. CDR3 length: 15 amino acids. The CDR3 loop reads CASSEGLFSSYEQYF. The CDR3, as DNA: TGTGCCAGCAGTGAAGGACTCTTTTCCTCCTACGAGCAGTACTTC.

This clonotype was seen ten or more times. The gene calls are TRBV30 and TRBJ2-1; D gene ambiguous. The germline V gene encodes CDR1 GTSNPN and CDR2 SVGIG (reference sequence). The CDR3 has 13 residues. The germline V and J ends were trimmed by 4 bases and 10 bases, with 17 bases remaining between them. The CDR3 sequence is CAWIGKTTREQFF. CDR3 nucleotides: TGTGCCTGGATTGGGAAAACTACCAGGGAGCAGTTCTTC.

This clonotype showed up just a few times. This chain joins TRBV7-6 and TRBJ2-1; tentatively, D is TRBD2 (6 bases). Germline V gene sequence: CDR1 SGHVS, CDR2 FNYEAQ. V lost 5 bases and J lost 10, with 15 bases in between. The CDR3 length is 13 residues. The CDR3 coding sequence is TGTGCCAGCAGCCCCGTCGGGAGAATGGAGCAGTTCTTC. Translated: CASSPVGRMEQFF.

This clonotype has ten or more counts. The chain uses TRBV11-2 and TRBJ2-1; no definite D call. CDR3 length: 10 residues. V was pared by 0 bases and J by 9 bases, with 0 bases between. Germline CDR1 SGHAT, CDR2 FQNNGV. CDR3 bases: TGTGCCAGCAGCTTAGATGAGCAGTTCTTC. Protein: CASSLDEQFF.

The V and J genes are TRBV7-3 and TRBJ1-1; TRBD1 matches at 8 bases. CDR3 length: 13 amino acids. The germline gives CDR1 SGHTA, CDR2 FQGTGA. V lost 5 bases and J lost 11; bases outside the gene matches: 10. The CDR3 DNA reads TGTGCCAGCAGCCTACCCCCGGACAGGGTGGCTTTCTTT. Protein sequence: CASSLPPDRVAFF. Supplemented by reference TRBV7-3 and TRBJ1-1, the full variable domain reads GAGVSQTPSNKVTEKGKYVELRCDPISGHTALYWYRQSLGQGPEFLIYFQGTGAADDSGLPNDRFFAVRPEGSVSTLKIQRTERGDSAVYLCASSLPPDRVAFFGQGTRLTVV.

This clonotype was seen ten or more times. This chain links TRBV11-2 with TRBJ2-3; D is uncertain. Per germline, CDR1 SGHAT and CDR2 FQNNGV. The CDR3 spans 12 residues. Trimming pared 5 bases from V and 6 bases from J, leaving 9 bases between. The CDR3 spells CASSVDRDTQYF. CDR3 sequence (DNA): TGTGCCAGCAGCGTGGATCGGGATACGCAGTATTTT.

This clonotype was detected many times. The chain combines TRBV24-1 with TRBJ2-5; TRBD1 might be the D (6 bases). The CDR3 loop spans 15 amino acids. V shed 1 base and J shed 5 bases, with 13 bases lying between them. Germline lookup yields CDR1 KGHDR and CDR2 SFDVKD. CDR3 loop: CATSDLRAGEETQYF. CDR3 coding DNA: TGTGCCACCAGTGATTTAAGGGCAGGGGAGGAGACCCAGTACTTC.

This clonotype has a handful of counts. The chain carries TRBV6-5 and TRBJ1-2; D not certain. V was shortened by 4 bases and J by 4 bases, with 7 bases between the two germline ends. Germline loops: CDR1 MNHEY, CDR2 SVGAGI. This CDR3 has 12 residues. The CDR3 protein is CASSWLAYGYTF. The CDR3, as DNA: TGTGCCAGCAGTTGGTTGGCCTATGGCTACACCTTC.

This chain links TRBV13 with TRBJ1-1, with D unresolved. The CDR3 extends over 14 amino acids. In germline, CDR1 is PRHDT, CDR2 FYEKMQ (reference sequence). V was clipped by 6 bases and J by 5 bases, with 16 bases between them. The DNA of the CDR3 is TGTGCCAGCAGTCCCACAAACAGAGCGACTGAAGCTTTCTTT. Its protein product is CASSPTNRATEAFF.

The rearrangement uses TRBV27 and TRBJ2-1, with 7 bases lining up with TRBD2. The CDR3 sequence is 14 residues long. Losses at the gene ends were 5 bases for V and 8 bases for J; bases not matched to a gene: 9. Germline V CDR1 and CDR2: MNHEY, SMNVEV (reference sequence). This CDR3 reads CASSGGGPYDEQFF. The CDR3 DNA follows: TGTGCCAGCAGTGGGGGAGGGCCATACGATGAGCAGTTCTTC.

At least ten counts were recorded for this clonotype. CDR3 in amino acids: CASSFGQGVTEAFF. The CDR3, as DNA: TGTGCCAGCAGTTTCGGACAGGGGGTAACTGAAGCTTTCTTT. The V gene is TRBV12-3 or TRBV12-4, the J gene TRBJ1-1; 10 nucleotides line up with TRBD1. J was trimmed by 5 bases and V by 3 bases; bases with no gene match: 3. The CDR3 spans 14 residues.

This clonotype was recorded at least ten times. The V call is TRBV15, the J call TRBJ1-1, with D unresolved. This CDR3 comprises 13 residues. Deletions cut 0 bases from V and 6 bases from J, with 8 bases between. Germline assignment: CDR1 LNHNV and CDR2 YYDKDF (reference sequence). The DNA of the CDR3 is TGTGCCACCAGCAGAGATAGTGGGTCTGAAGCTTTCTTT. It yields the protein CATSRDSGSEAFF.

This clonotype was found many times. The genes are TRBV5-1 and TRBJ2-1; D is unclear. Germline V lookup: CDR1 SGHRS, CDR2 YFSETQ. The CDR3 covers 15 residues. The V and J ends lost 2 bases and 3 bases respectively, with 12 bases between them. CDR3 region: CASSLSTTVYNEQFF. The CDR3 DNA follows: TGCGCCAGCAGCTTATCAACTACGGTCTACAATGAGCAGTTCTTC.

The V gene is TRBV4-1, the J gene TRBJ2-5; maybe TRBD2 (5 bases). V lost 3 bases to trimming and J lost 5 bases, with 10 bases between them. Per germline, CDR1 MGHRA and CDR2 YSYEKL. The CDR3 runs to 13 residues. CDR3 sequence: CASSQGVAETQYF. CDR3 DNA sequence: TGCGCCAGCAGCCAGGGAGTTGCGGAGACCCAGTACTTC.

This clonotype has a handful of counts. The chain combines TRBV6-7 with TRBJ2-7; 8 bases line up with TRBD1. TRBV6-7 is noted as an ORF with a role that remains uncertain. CDR3 length equals 17 residues. V gave up 6 bases and J gave up 2 bases; unmatched junction bases: 15. CDR3 residues: CASSRLFGQGRTYEQYV. CDR3 coding DNA: TGTGCCAGCAGCCGACTCTTCGGACAGGGAAGGACCTACGAGCAGTACGTC.

In its sample, this clonotype was seen many times. The CDR3 DNA reads as TGCAGTGCTTATCCGACAGGGCCCCGCACAGATACGCAGTATTTT. This codes for CSAYPTGPRTDTQYF. The chain uses TRBV20-1 and TRBJ2-3, with 7 bases fitting TRBD1. The CDR3 contains 15 residues. Germline values: CDR1 DFQATT, CDR2 SNEGSKA (reference sequence). V lost 5 bases to trimming and J lost 1 base; unmatched junction nucleotides: 9.

This clonotype was seen ten or more times. This chain joins TRBV28 and TRBJ2-7; unclear D gene. The CDR3 totals 14 residues. Germline values: CDR1 MDHEN, CDR2 SYDVKM. The ends were cut back, 1 base at V and 2 bases at J, with 9 bases in the middle. CDR3 residues: CASSLSGDAYEQYF. The DNA for the CDR3 is TGTGCCAGCAGTTTATCAGGCGATGCCTACGAGCAGTACTTC. Together with reference TRBV28 and TRBJ2-7, the CDR3 gives the full variable domain: DVKVTQSSRYLVKRTGEKVFLECVQDMDHENMFWYRQDPGLGLRLIYFSYDVKMKEKGDIPEGYSVSREKKERFSLILESASTNQTSMYLCASSLSGDAYEQYFGPGTRLTVT.

This clonotype showed up just a few times. The chain combines TRBV5-1 with TRBJ1-1; D is uncertain. The CDR3 is 13 amino acids. Germline CDR1 and CDR2: SGHRS and YFSETQ. V was clipped by 3 bases and J by 7 bases, with 13 bases between them. For the CDR3, the DNA is TGCGCCAGCAGCTACCGTACTTTGAATGAAGCTTTCTTT. Its translation is CASSYRTLNEAFF.

This clonotype was observed a few times. The chain is built from TRBV14 and TRBJ2-1, with a weak D call TRBD1 (5 bases). The CDR3 sequence is 14 residues long. The V gene's germline CDR1 is SGHDN and CDR2 FVKESK. The V and J ends lost 0 bases and 14 bases respectively, with 17 bases between them. CDR3 region: CASSQDYQGRTKFF. The DNA for the CDR3 is TGTGCCAGCAGCCAAGATTATCAAGGGCGGACAAAGTTCTTC. Full variable domain (missing parts from reference TRBV14 and TRBJ2-1): EAGVTQFPSHSVIEKGQTVTLRCDPISGHDNLYWYRRVMGKEIKFLLHFVKESKQDESGMPNNRFLAERTGGTYSTLKVQPAELEDSGVYFCASSQDYQGRTKFFGPGTRLTVL.

A note on this clonotype: A read error is likely here: a far larger clone is one base away. This sequence joins TRBV7-2 and TRBJ2-3; D may be TRBD2 (5 bases). Between the trimmed V and J ends, which lost 6 bases and 0 bases, there was a span of 16 bases. The germline CDR1 and CDR2 sequences are SGHTA and FQGNSA. CDR3 size: 16 residues. The DNA of the CDR3 is TGTGCCAGCAGTCTAATGGCGGGCGGAAGCACAGATACGCAGTATTTT. Translated: CASSLMAGGSTDTQYF. Filled out from reference TRBV7-2 and TRBJ2-3, the complete variable domain reads GAGVSQSPSNKVTEKGKDVELRCDPISGHTALYWYRQSLGQGLEFLIYFQGNSAPDKSGLPSDRFSAERTGGSVSTLTIQRTQQEDSAVYLCASSLMAGGSTDTQYFGPGTRLTVL.

In its sample, this clonotype was seen many times. V is TRBV18 and J is TRBJ2-1; 7 bases fit TRBD1. The J call is uncertain, as TRBJ2-5 better fits the DNA end. The germline gives CDR1 KGHSH, CDR2 LQKENI. This CDR3 has 14 residues. CDR3 DNA sequence: TGTGCCAGCTCCCTCTACAGGGGAGACGAGACCCAGTACTTC. As protein: CASSLYRGDETQYF.

This clonotype was counted many times. The V gene is TRBV27, the J gene TRBJ1-2; D is uncertain. Germline CDR1 reads MNHEY; CDR2 reads SMNVEV (reference sequence). V lost 2 bases and J 2 bases, leaving 6 bases between the germline ends. The CDR3 sequence is 13 residues long. The CDR3: CASSLKRNYGYTF. The CDR3 DNA sequence: TGTGCCAGCAGTTTAAAACGGAACTATGGCTACACCTTC.

This clonotype has only a few counts. The chain uses TRBV4-3 and TRBJ1-4, with D hard to call. The CDR3 covers 16 residues. Germline loops: CDR1 LGHNA, CDR2 YSLEER. Trimming took off 0 bases at V and 10 bases at J, with 18 bases between the two ends. CDR3 protein: CASSQESELILGKLFF. The CDR3 nucleotides are TGCGCCAGCAGCCAAGAGAGCGAACTTATCCTGGGAAAACTGTTTTTT.

The rearrangement uses TRBV29-1 and TRBJ1-1; maybe TRBD1 (6 bases). This CDR3 is 15 amino acids long. The germline V and J ends were trimmed by 5 bases and 6 bases, with 22 bases remaining between them. Germline V lookup: CDR1 SQVTM, CDR2 ANQGSEA. In nucleotides, the CDR3 is TGCAGCGTTCAAGGTCTCCAGGGGAAGAGGGCTGAAGCTTTCTTT. Translation gives CSVQGLQGKRAEAFF.

In its sample, this clonotype was seen many times. V and J are TRBV20-1 and TRBJ2-3, with a possible D match to TRBD1 (6 bases). Per germline, CDR1 DFQATT and CDR2 SNEGSKA (reference sequence). The germline V and J ends were trimmed by 3 bases and 3 bases, with 13 bases remaining between them. The CDR3 has 14 residues. As DNA, the CDR3 is TGCAGTGCTAGGGGGGCCTTGAAGACAGATACGCAGTATTTT. This sequence encodes CSARGALKTDTQYF.